Shown below are 3 T cell receptor beta chains from a single sample sequenced in a study of blood T cell repertoires in COVID-19. Sequencing was performed with immunoSEQ multiplex PCR; in TCRdb, only in-frame clones are kept and a portion is missing. The data show fewer than 250,000 clones, over 70% seen once. Source material: peripheral blood. The receptors shown here come from a man between 60 and 75 years old with acute or convalescent COVID-19.

This clone showed up just once. The chain uses TRBV9 and TRBJ1-2, with TRBD1 as a possible D gene (5 bases). V lost 3 bases, J lost 6 bases, and 18 bases lay in between. Germline V gives CDR1 SGDLS, CDR2 YYNGEE. CDR3 size: 15 residues. The CDR3 loop is CASSGVGGTINGYTF. CDR3 bases: TGTGCCAGCAGCGGCGTGGGGGGGACGATCAATGGCTACACCTTC.

The chain combines TRBV5-4 with TRBJ2-3; tentative D call: TRBD1 (5 bases). Germline V gene lookup returns CDR1 SGHNT and CDR2 YYREEE (reference sequence). This CDR3 has 15 residues. V was trimmed by 2 bases and J by 4 bases, leaving 14 bases between them. The chain's CDR3 is CASSFQGGGPDTQYF. CDR3 coding DNA: TGTGCCAGCAGCTTCCAGGGTGGTGGACCAGATACGCAGTATTTT. Drawing the rest from reference TRBV5-4 and TRBJ2-3, the complete variable domain is ETGVTQSPTHLIKTRGQQVTLRCSSQSGHNTVSWYQQALGQGPQFIFQYYREEENGRGNFPPRFSGLQFPNYSSELNVNALELDDSALYLCASSFQGGGPDTQYFGPGTRLTVL.

The chain couples TRBV19 to TRBJ1-1; D perhaps matches TRBD1 (5 bases). V was cut by 4 bases and J by 5 bases, with 11 bases left in between. Germline values: CDR1 LNHDA, CDR2 SQIVND (reference sequence). There are 13 residues in the CDR3. The CDR3 protein is CASSNRQLTEAFF. The CDR3 DNA reads TGTGCCAGTAGTAACCGACAGCTGACTGAAGCTTTCTTT.